This T cell receptor beta chain is drawn from a study of blood T cell repertoires in COVID-19. Original analysis: It was from reference gene primer amplification that nucleated cell counts were estimated. This table comes from immunoSEQ multiplex PCR, and its TCRdb copy is limited to in-frame clones, with some not included. V, J and clone size reflect that table, while D and trimming were determined from the DNA. The sample yields approximately 220,000 clones, over 85% seen once. This CDR3 region has 17 residues. In germline, CDR1 is SGDLS, CDR2 YYNGEE. Trimming took 4 bases from V and 0 from J, leaving 19 bases between them. Individuals drawn from around 24 US areas were about 18 to 89 years old.

The chain carries TRBV9 and TRBJ1-2; maybe TRBD1 (6 bases). Material: PBMCs or T cells enriched from blood (not recorded which). This TCR was recovered from a woman in her 30s with acute COVID-19. CDR3 coding DNA: TGTGCCAGCAGCTCCCTCGGACAGACCCGAGCTAACTATGGCTACACCTTC. The encoded protein is CASSSLGQTRANYGYTF.